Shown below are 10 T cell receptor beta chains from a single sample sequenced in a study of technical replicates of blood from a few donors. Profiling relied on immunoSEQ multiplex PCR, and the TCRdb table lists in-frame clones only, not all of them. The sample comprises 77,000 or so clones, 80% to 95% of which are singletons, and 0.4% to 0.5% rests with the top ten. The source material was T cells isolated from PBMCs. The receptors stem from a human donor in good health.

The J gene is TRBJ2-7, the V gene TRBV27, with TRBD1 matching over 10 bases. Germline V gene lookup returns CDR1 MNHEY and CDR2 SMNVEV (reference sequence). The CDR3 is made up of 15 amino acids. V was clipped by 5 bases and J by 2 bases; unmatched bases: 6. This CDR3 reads CASSGGQGLTYEQYF. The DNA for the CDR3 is TGTGCCAGCAGTGGGGGACAGGGGCTAACCTACGAGCAGTACTTC.

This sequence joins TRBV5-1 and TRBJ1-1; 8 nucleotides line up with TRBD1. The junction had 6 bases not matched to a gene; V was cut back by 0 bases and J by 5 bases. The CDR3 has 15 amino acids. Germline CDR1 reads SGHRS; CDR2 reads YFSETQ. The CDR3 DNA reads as TGCGCCAGCAGCTTGGGACAGGGGTGGAAGACTGAAGCTTTCTTT. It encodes CASSLGQGWKTEAFF.

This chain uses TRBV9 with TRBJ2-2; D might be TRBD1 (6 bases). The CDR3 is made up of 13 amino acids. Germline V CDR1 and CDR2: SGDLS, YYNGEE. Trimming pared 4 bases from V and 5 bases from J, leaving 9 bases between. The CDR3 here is CASSSTGTGELFF. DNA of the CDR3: TGTGCCAGCAGCTCCACAGGGACCGGGGAGCTGTTTTTT.

CDR3 coding DNA: TGTGCCAGCAGTCCAGGGTTGGGCTATGGCTACACCTTC. As protein: CASSPGLGYGYTF. J is TRBJ1-2 and V is TRBV2, with D tentatively TRBD1 (5 bases). The germline V gene has CDR1 SNHLY and CDR2 FYNNEI. V was trimmed by 5 bases and J by 4 bases, leaving 11 bases between them. There are 13 residues in the CDR3.

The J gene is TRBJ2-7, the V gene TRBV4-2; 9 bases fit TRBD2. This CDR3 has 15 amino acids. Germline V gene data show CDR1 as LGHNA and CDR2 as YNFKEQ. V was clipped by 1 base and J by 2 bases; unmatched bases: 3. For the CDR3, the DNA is TGTGCCAGCAGCCAAGGGCCTAGCGGGGCCTACGAGCAGTACTTC. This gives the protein CASSQGPSGAYEQYF.

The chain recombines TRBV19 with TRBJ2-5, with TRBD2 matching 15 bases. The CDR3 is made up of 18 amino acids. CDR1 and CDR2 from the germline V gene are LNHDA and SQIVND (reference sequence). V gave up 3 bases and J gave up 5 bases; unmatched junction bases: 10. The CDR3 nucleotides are TGTGCCAGTAGTATGTTCGGACTAGCGGGAGGGCCGGGGGAGACCCAGTACTTC. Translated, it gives CASSMFGLAGGPGETQYF.

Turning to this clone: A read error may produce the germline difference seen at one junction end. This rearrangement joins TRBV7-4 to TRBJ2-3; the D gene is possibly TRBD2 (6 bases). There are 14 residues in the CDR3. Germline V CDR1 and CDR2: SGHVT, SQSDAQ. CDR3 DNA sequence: TGTGCCAGCAGCTCCTTTACTAGCACGGATACGCAGTATTTT. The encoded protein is CASSSFTSTDTQYF. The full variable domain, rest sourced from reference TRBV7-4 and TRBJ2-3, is GAGVSQSPRYKVAKRGRDVALRCDSISGHVTLYWYRQTLGQGSEVLTYSQSDAQRDKSGRPSGRFSAERPERSVSTLKIQRTEQGDSAVYLCASSSFTSTDTQYFGPGTRLTVL.

CDR3 nucleotide sequence: TGTGCCAGCAGTGTCTACAGGGTTAGCCTTGAAGCTTTCTTT. This gives the protein CASSVYRVSLEAFF. The chain carries TRBV6-1 and TRBJ1-1; TRBD1 might be the D (6 bases). Trimming pared 4 bases from V and 7 bases from J, leaving 16 bases between. The length of the CDR3 is 14 residues. Germline V CDR1 and CDR2: MNHNS, SASEGT.

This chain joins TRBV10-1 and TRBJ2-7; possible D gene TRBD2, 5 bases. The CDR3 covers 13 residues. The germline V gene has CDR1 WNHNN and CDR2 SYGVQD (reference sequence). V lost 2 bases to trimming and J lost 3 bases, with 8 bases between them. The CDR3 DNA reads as TGCGCCAGCAGTGAGACGGGATACTACGAGCAGTACTTC. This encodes CASSETGYYEQYF.

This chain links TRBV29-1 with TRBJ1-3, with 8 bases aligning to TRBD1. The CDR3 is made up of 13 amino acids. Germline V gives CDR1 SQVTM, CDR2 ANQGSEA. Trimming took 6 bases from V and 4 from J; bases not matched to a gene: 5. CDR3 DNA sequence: TGCAGCGTCGATGACAGGGGCGGAAACACCATATATTTT. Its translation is CSVDDRGGNTIYF.